This TCR beta chain originates from a study of blood T cell repertoires in COVID-19 (dated by TCRdb to about 2020). Looking at the study overall: The collaborator samples originated in the United States, Italy and Spain and spanned the acute and convalescent phases of COVID-19. HLA class I and class II types, where available, came from metadata supplied by the sample provider rather than from assay-based typing. The material from the prospective study consisted of cDNA or gDNA derived from T cells, B-cell-depleted T cells, or PBMCs. The samples were drawn from the first 160 participants of the ongoing ImmuneRACE study and from 1,254 subjects provided by 6 global collaborators. The sample metadata nearly always contained a de-identified subject ID, COVID-19 status, age in years and sex. Deeply sampled blood TCRbeta repertoires from subjects exposed to, actively infected with, or recovered from COVID-19 were included in the dataset. The repertoires were released in a freely available public database intended as a resource for research on the immune response to SARS-CoV-2. General study outcomes and caveats: How much clinical and demographic metadata was included differed by source and by participant, and the metadata was provided uncurated.

The collaborating institutions used their own protocols to collect whole blood in K2EDTA tubes. Collaborator samples were shipped for TCRbeta analysis as frozen whole blood, isolated PBMCs, or DNA extracted from either sample type. TCRbeta CDR3 regions were amplified from genomic DNA using the immunoSEQ Assay, a bias-controlled multiplex PCR. The paper's data handling went like this. Within the assay, amplification of reference gene primers was used to estimate how many nucleated cells each sample contained. To quantify the absolute abundance of each unique TCRbeta CDR3 rearrangement, sequence reads were collapsed and filtered. For each sample, productive Simpson clonality was calculated by taking the square root of Simpson's diversity index across productive rearrangements. Here the immuneACCESS table is served through TCRdb, limited to in-frame sequences with V and J called. Missing clones are a known gap in these copies; in checked studies unresolved V genes cover under half, and the rest lacks a known reason. That table supplies the V and J calls and clone size; D and trimming were determined from the DNA. The sample table lists fewer than 150,000 clones, about nine tenths of them with a count of one. The ten biggest clones cover about 10% of the sample.

Points on this clone: No antigen is known for it. Base qualities are not provided; no much larger clone lies one nucleotide away.

The CDR3 numbers 13 residues from cysteine through phenylalanine. The DNA shown is the 39-base CDR3, in frame from base 1. As encoded in the germline V gene, CDR1 is LGHNA while CDR2 is YNFKEQ. Between the V and J ends, shortened by 0 bases and 11 bases respectively, the junction contains 11 bases. The receptor's source is a middle-aged man with active or convalescent COVID-19. Sequencing was carried out using peripheral blood. Recombination joined TRBV4-2 with TRBJ2-1; the best D guess is TRBD1, with 5 bases matching. The CDR3 region: CASSQEAGQKQFF. The base sequence is TGTGCCAGCAGCCAAGAGGCAGGGCAGAAGCAGTTCTTC.